A single TCR beta chain is shown here with its context. This entry comes from a study of shared clonotypes between healthy human individuals. CDR1 and CDR2 (germline): SGHTA, FQGTGA. V shed 5 bases and J 2 bases; nucleotides not matched to a gene: 3. The CDR3 has 14 amino acids. Measured with immunoSEQ multiplex PCR; TCRdb has only the in-frame clones, and not every one. The sample has hundreds of thousands of clones, about 74% seen once; the top ten hold less than 2%. The chain uses TRBV7-3 and TRBJ2-7; 10 bases are shared with TRBD2. Sequenced: memory CD4+ T cells sorted from blood. Subset here: CD45RA-negative fraction. The clonotype was recovered from a young woman in good health. The chain's CDR3 is CASSIAGGTYEQYF. The CDR3 nucleotides read TGTGCCAGCAGCATAGCGGGAGGTACCTACGAGCAGTACTTC.